The rows below give T cell receptor beta chains drawn from one sample of a study of patients and donors after allogeneic stem cell transplantation. Via MiXCR, TCRdb re-called the RT-PCR reads, giving one row per CDR3 protein. The data show about 230,000 distinct CDR3 sequences, roughly an eighth seen once. The sequenced material came from blood, either unsorted or a sorted T cell fraction (not recorded which). These receptors were obtained from a human donor who was either an allogeneic HSCT recipient or a stem cell or donor lymphocyte infusion donor (not recorded which). It is not recorded whose cells these are; they may come from a transplant donor. CDR3s include the opening cysteine and the closing phenylalanine or tryptophan. Each record gives: D gene, clone size, J gene, V gene, CDR3 protein, CDR3 DNA. The D gene is left open where the match is weak. Size is stated for part of the rows, as once, few or many counts, or as a class when the clone is expanded.

d_gene: .; abundance: few; j_gene: TRBJ2-6; v_gene: TRBV3-1; CDR3aa: CASSQEVPGSGANVLTF; CDR3nt: TGTGCCAGCAGCCAAGAAGTCCCGGGCTCTGGGGCCAACGTCCTGACTTTC
d_gene: .; abundance: many; j_gene: TRBJ2-1; v_gene: TRBV20-1; CDR3aa: CSAPQTRSSYNEQFF; CDR3nt: TGCAGTGCTCCTCAGACAAGGAGCTCCTACAATGAGCAGTTCTTC
d_gene: .; abundance: many; j_gene: TRBJ2-5; v_gene: TRBV5-1; CDR3aa: CASSLQTQETQYF; CDR3nt: TGCGCCAGCAGCTTACAGACACAAGAGACCCAGTACTTC
d_gene: TRBD1; abundance: many; j_gene: TRBJ1-1; v_gene: TRBV10-3; CDR3aa: CAISLRQGNAEAFF; CDR3nt: TGTGCCATCAGTCTTCGACAGGGGAATGCTGAAGCTTTCTTT
d_gene: .; abundance: .; j_gene: TRBJ2-5; v_gene: TRBV6-2/TRBV6-3; CDR3aa: CASSPGLMQETQYF; CDR3nt: TGTGCCAGCAGTCCCGGGCTGATGCAAGAGACCCAGTACTTC
d_gene: .; abundance: few; j_gene: TRBJ1-2; v_gene: TRBV28; CDR3aa: CASSSSARGGYTF; CDR3nt: TGTGCCAGCAGTTCGAGCGCCAGGGGAGGCTACACCTTC
d_gene: .; abundance: many; j_gene: TRBJ2-1; v_gene: TRBV24-1; CDR3aa: CATSDKFYYNEQFF; CDR3nt: TGTGCCACCAGTGACAAATTCTACTACAATGAGCAGTTCTTC
d_gene: .; abundance: few; j_gene: TRBJ1-1; v_gene: TRBV9; CDR3aa: CASSVGGRVTEAFF; CDR3nt: TGTGCCAGCAGCGTAGGGGGTAGGGTAACTGAAGCTTTCTTT
d_gene: .; abundance: .; j_gene: TRBJ2-3; v_gene: TRBV7-8; CDR3aa: CASSSKRLFPQYF; CDR3nt: TGTGCCAGCAGCTCGAAAAGACTTTTTCCGCAGTATTTT
d_gene: .; abundance: few; j_gene: TRBJ2-2; v_gene: TRBV2; CDR3aa: CASTIRAADTGELFF; CDR3nt: TGTGCCAGCACTATACGGGCTGCGGACACCGGGGAGCTGTTTTTT
d_gene: TRBD2; abundance: many; j_gene: TRBJ2-5; v_gene: TRBV5-1; CDR3aa: CASSLAGGPGYETQYF; CDR3nt: TGCGCCAGCAGCTTGGCGGGGGGGCCAGGATATGAGACCCAGTACTTC
d_gene: .; abundance: .; j_gene: TRBJ2-3; v_gene: TRBV5-1; CDR3aa: CASSSFGLASDTQYF; CDR3nt: TGCGCCAGCAGTTCCTTCGGGTTAGCAAGTGATACGCAGTATTTT
d_gene: .; abundance: many; j_gene: TRBJ2-1; v_gene: TRBV5-1; CDR3aa: CASSLDHSALEFF; CDR3nt: TGCGCCAGCAGCTTGGACCACTCCGCCCTGGAGTTCTTC
d_gene: .; abundance: .; j_gene: TRBJ1-1; v_gene: TRBV6-1; CDR3aa: CATQTDRPLSTEAFF; CDR3nt: TGTGCCACACAAACGGACAGACCTCTGAGCACTGAAGCTTTCTTT
d_gene: .; abundance: .; j_gene: TRBJ2-7; v_gene: TRBV7-9; CDR3aa: CASSPGRSSYEQYF; CDR3nt: TGTGCCAGCAGTCCTGGCAGGTCCTCCTACGAGCAGTACTTC
d_gene: .; abundance: many; j_gene: TRBJ2-3; v_gene: TRBV7-2; CDR3aa: CASSSLDTDTQYF; CDR3nt: TGTGCCAGCAGCTCCCTAGACACAGATACGCAGTATTTT
d_gene: .; abundance: .; j_gene: TRBJ1-3; v_gene: TRBV20-1; CDR3aa: CSARDSRAQGNTIYF; CDR3nt: TGCAGTGCTAGAGATTCAAGGGCCCAGGGAAACACCATATATTTT
d_gene: TRBD2; abundance: .; j_gene: TRBJ2-7; v_gene: TRBV20-1; CDR3aa: CSARDPSGGGAYEQYF; CDR3nt: TGCAGTGCTAGAGATCCCTCGGGCGGGGGGGCCTACGAGCAGTACTTC
d_gene: .; abundance: .; j_gene: TRBJ1-1; v_gene: TRBV10-3; CDR3aa: CAISESWGRNTEAFF; CDR3nt: TGTGCCATCAGTGAGTCTTGGGGGCGGAACACTGAAGCTTTCTTT
d_gene: TRBD2; abundance: .; j_gene: TRBJ2-3; v_gene: TRBV11-2; CDR3aa: CASSRGLGEDTQYF; CDR3nt: TGTGCCAGCAGCCGTGGACTAGGAGAAGATACGCAGTATTTT
d_gene: TRBD2; abundance: many; j_gene: TRBJ2-1; v_gene: TRBV12-3/TRBV12-4; CDR3aa: CASSQGLANNEQFF; CDR3nt: TGTGCCAGCAGTCAAGGACTAGCCAACAATGAGCAGTTCTTC
d_gene: .; abundance: .; j_gene: TRBJ2-5; v_gene: TRBV20-1; CDR3aa: CSAPYRAEGKTQYF; CDR3nt: TGCAGTGCCCCCTATCGGGCGGAGGGGAAGACCCAGTACTTC
d_gene: .; abundance: .; j_gene: TRBJ2-3; v_gene: TRBV5-4; CDR3aa: CASSWGGTGSTDTQYF; CDR3nt: TGTGCCAGCAGCTGGGGAGGGACAGGTTCCACAGATACGCAGTATTTT
d_gene: .; abundance: many; j_gene: TRBJ2-5; v_gene: TRBV2; CDR3aa: CASSEGYGGHETQYF; CDR3nt: TGTGCCAGCAGTGAGGGGTACGGGGGGCATGAGACCCAGTACTTC
d_gene: .; abundance: many; j_gene: TRBJ1-1; v_gene: TRBV7-2; CDR3aa: CASSFGTGNTEAFF; CDR3nt: TGTGCCAGCAGCTTCGGGACGGGTAACACTGAAGCTTTCTTT
d_gene: .; abundance: many; j_gene: TRBJ1-2; v_gene: TRBV28; CDR3aa: CATEQTNYGYTF; CDR3nt: TGTGCCACGGAACAGACTAACTATGGCTACACCTTC
d_gene: .; abundance: few; j_gene: TRBJ1-4; v_gene: TRBV4-3; CDR3aa: CASKQGSANEKLFF; CDR3nt: TGCGCCAGCAAACAGGGTTCGGCTAATGAAAAACTGTTTTTT
d_gene: .; abundance: many; j_gene: TRBJ2-7; v_gene: TRBV12-3/TRBV12-4; CDR3aa: CASSLEVSTYEQYF; CDR3nt: TGTGCCAGCAGTTTAGAGGTCAGCACCTACGAGCAGTACTTC
d_gene: .; abundance: many; j_gene: TRBJ2-5; v_gene: TRBV2; CDR3aa: CASRGGTAHQETQYF; CDR3nt: TGTGCCAGCAGGGGCGGGACAGCCCATCAAGAGACCCAGTACTTC
d_gene: .; abundance: many; j_gene: TRBJ1-1; v_gene: TRBV12-3/TRBV12-4; CDR3aa: CASSLGMGGNTEAFF; CDR3nt: TGTGCCAGCAGTTTAGGTATGGGGGGGAACACTGAAGCTTTCTTT
d_gene: TRBD1; abundance: .; j_gene: TRBJ1-2; v_gene: TRBV7-2; CDR3aa: CASSLGAGTGSHGYTF; CDR3nt: TGTGCCAGCAGCTTAGGGGCCGGGACAGGGAGTCATGGCTACACCTTC
d_gene: TRBD1; abundance: .; j_gene: TRBJ1-5; v_gene: TRBV6-1; CDR3aa: CASSMDRVGGDQPQHF; CDR3nt: TGTGCCAGCAGTATGGACAGGGTTGGGGGAGATCAGCCCCAGCATTTT
d_gene: TRBD2; abundance: few; j_gene: TRBJ2-2; v_gene: TRBV5-5; CDR3aa: CASSFLAGSNTGELFF; CDR3nt: TGTGCCAGCAGCTTCCTAGCGGGATCGAACACCGGGGAGCTGTTTTTT
d_gene: .; abundance: few; j_gene: TRBJ2-5; v_gene: TRBV24-1; CDR3aa: CATSDFRGGKETQYF; CDR3nt: TGTGCCACCAGTGATTTTAGAGGGGGGAAAGAGACCCAGTACTTC
d_gene: TRBD1; abundance: many; j_gene: TRBJ1-2; v_gene: TRBV4-2; CDR3aa: CASSHQTGPYGYTF; CDR3nt: TGTGCCAGCAGCCACCAGACAGGGCCCTATGGCTACACCTTC
d_gene: TRBD1; abundance: many; j_gene: TRBJ2-5; v_gene: TRBV6-1; CDR3aa: CASSEGDRGMETQYF; CDR3nt: TGTGCCAGCAGTGAAGGGGACAGGGGAATGGAGACCCAGTACTTC
d_gene: .; abundance: many; j_gene: TRBJ2-1; v_gene: TRBV7-3; CDR3aa: CASSLAGSSSYNEQFF; CDR3nt: TGTGCCAGCAGCTTAGCGGGTTCGAGCTCCTACAATGAGCAGTTCTTC
d_gene: .; abundance: .; j_gene: TRBJ2-5; v_gene: TRBV7-2; CDR3aa: CASSRGTRPRETQYF; CDR3nt: TGTGCCAGCAGCCGCGGGACAAGGCCTCGTGAGACCCAGTACTTC
d_gene: .; abundance: .; j_gene: TRBJ1-6; v_gene: TRBV5-1; CDR3aa: CASSPGLNSYNSPLHF; CDR3nt: TGCGCCAGCAGCCCCGGGTTGAACTCCTATAATTCACCCCTCCACTTT
d_gene: .; abundance: .; j_gene: TRBJ2-7; v_gene: TRBV20-1; CDR3aa: CSATRQETAGKQYF; CDR3nt: TGCAGTGCTACCCGACAGGAGACGGCGGGGAAGCAGTACTTC
d_gene: .; abundance: .; j_gene: TRBJ2-3; v_gene: TRBV24-1; CDR3aa: CATSLANTDTQYF; CDR3nt: TGTGCCACCAGCCTAGCGAACACAGATACGCAGTATTTT
d_gene: .; abundance: .; j_gene: TRBJ2-5; v_gene: TRBV5-8; CDR3aa: CASSLFGEGTQYF; CDR3nt: TGTGCCAGCAGCTTGTTCGGAGAAGGGACCCAGTACTTC
d_gene: .; abundance: .; j_gene: TRBJ1-6; v_gene: TRBV9; CDR3aa: CASSVVGENSPLHF; CDR3nt: TGTGCCAGCAGCGTAGTTGGGGAAAATTCACCCCTCCACTTT
d_gene: .; abundance: few; j_gene: TRBJ1-4; v_gene: TRBV20-1; CDR3aa: CSASRDATNEKLFF; CDR3nt: TGCAGTGCTAGTCGAGATGCAACTAATGAAAAACTGTTTTTT
d_gene: .; abundance: few; j_gene: TRBJ2-7; v_gene: TRBV5-6; CDR3aa: CASSSRSEQYF; CDR3nt: TGTGCCAGCAGCTCCAGGAGCGAGCAGTACTTC
d_gene: .; abundance: many; j_gene: TRBJ1-2; v_gene: TRBV4-2; CDR3aa: CASSQDSAGKDGYTF; CDR3nt: TGTGCCAGCAGCCAAGATTCCGCAGGGAAGGATGGCTACACCTTC
d_gene: .; abundance: many; j_gene: TRBJ2-7; v_gene: TRBV24-1; CDR3aa: CATSDFDEQYF; CDR3nt: TGTGCCACCAGTGATTTTGACGAGCAGTACTTC
d_gene: .; abundance: .; j_gene: TRBJ2-5; v_gene: TRBV7-7; CDR3aa: CASSLDRQETQYF; CDR3nt: TGTGCTAGCAGCTTAGATAGACAAGAGACCCAGTACTTC
d_gene: TRBD2; abundance: .; j_gene: TRBJ2-1; v_gene: TRBV24-1; CDR3aa: CATSGSGGTREQFF; CDR3nt: TGTGCCACCAGTGGGTCGGGAGGAACCAGGGAGCAGTTCTTC
d_gene: .; abundance: few; j_gene: TRBJ1-6; v_gene: TRBV3-1; CDR3aa: CASSPGRTGNSPLHF; CDR3nt: TGTGCCAGCAGCCCTGGACGAACGGGAAATTCACCCCTCCACTTT
d_gene: .; abundance: .; j_gene: TRBJ1-1; v_gene: TRBV9; CDR3aa: CASSVSPEGYTEAFF; CDR3nt: TGTGCCAGCAGCGTATCCCCGGAGGGTTACACTGAAGCTTTCTTT
d_gene: TRBD1; abundance: many; j_gene: TRBJ1-4; v_gene: TRBV14; CDR3aa: CASSQPQGTGEKLFF; CDR3nt: TGTGCCAGCAGCCAACCACAGGGGACGGGCGAAAAACTGTTTTTT
d_gene: .; abundance: many; j_gene: TRBJ2-1; v_gene: TRBV5-6; CDR3aa: CASSLGAGSYEQFF; CDR3nt: TGTGCCAGCAGCTTGGGGGCAGGGTCGTATGAGCAGTTCTTC
d_gene: TRBD2; abundance: .; j_gene: TRBJ2-1; v_gene: TRBV6-1; CDR3aa: CASSAAGGFYNEQFF; CDR3nt: TGTGCCAGCAGCGCAGCGGGAGGTTTCTACAATGAGCAGTTCTTC